The 32 T cell receptor beta chains below were found in one sample sequenced in a study of blood T cells in healthy people across ages. Through a sample-barcoded 5' primer and a J-beta primer mix, a second PCR was run for roughly 6 to 12 cycles. One entry per CDR3 protein results from TCRdb running MiXCR on the 5' RACE reads. Of about 1.7 million distinct CDR3 sequences in the sample, 28% are singletons; the top ten hold roughly 8%. The specimen sequenced was blood. The source of these receptors is a woman in her 30s in good health.

This clonotype was seen more than once but under ten times. The gene calls are TRBV12-3 or TRBV12-4 and TRBJ2-1; D ambiguous. The ends were cut back, 7 bases at V and 5 bases at J, with 12 bases in the middle. The CDR3 length is 13 residues. The CDR3 sequence is CASTPVWDNEQFF. CDR3 coding DNA: TGTGCCAGCACCCCCGTGTGGGACAATGAGCAGTTCTTC.

The sample holds a few counts of this clonotype. V gene TRBV7-9 combines with J gene TRBJ2-7, with 8 bases identical to TRBD1. The DNA end is more similar to TRBJ2-5, so the J call may be wrong. Germline assignment: CDR1 SEHNR and CDR2 FQNEAQ (reference sequence). The CDR3 is 15 residues long. CDR3 nucleotide sequence: TGTGCCAGCAGCTTAGTGACAGGGGTAAAAGAGACCCAGTACTTC. Its protein product is CASSLVTGVKETQYF.

This clonotype was seen a handful of times. The chain links TRBV20-1 to TRBJ2-3, with TRBD1 as a possible D gene (6 bases). Germline CDR1 DFQATT, CDR2 SNEGSKA (reference sequence). The V end lost 3 bases, the J end lost 2 bases, and 27 bases lay between the germline ends. There are 19 residues in the CDR3. DNA of the CDR3: TGCAGTGCTAGGGACCCGTCGACAGGCTCCCCTTCCATCACAGATACGCAGTATTTT. Protein sequence: CSARDPSTGSPSITDTQYF.

This clonotype appeared a few times. The chain joins TRBV5-1 to TRBJ2-7; 9 nucleotides align to TRBD2. CDR1 and CDR2 (germline): SGHRS, YFSETQ. The CDR3 is 14 residues long. The V segment lost 5 bases and the J segment 7 bases; nucleotides outside the gene matches: 10. The CDR3 DNA sequence: TGCGCCAGCAGTTCGACTAGCGGATACAATGAGCAGTACTTC. Amino acids: CASSSTSGYNEQYF.

This chain's CDR3 is CASSQLRLAGDTQYF. CDR3 DNA: TGCGCCAGCAGCCAATTGAGGCTAGCAGGAGATACGCAGTATTTT. The chain uses TRBV4-3 and TRBJ2-3; D may be TRBD2 (5 bases). The germline V gene has CDR1 LGHNA and CDR2 YSLEER. V lost 2 bases and J lost 5, with 14 bases in between. CDR3 length: 15 residues.

This clonotype was counted ten times or more. The chain is built from TRBV5-5 and TRBJ2-5; the D is unclear. This CDR3 contains 13 residues. Trimming took off 1 base at V and 5 bases at J, with 9 bases between the two ends. Per the germline V gene, CDR1 is SGHKS and CDR2 is YYEKEE (reference sequence). The CDR3 sequence is CASSLSVPETQYF. The CDR3 DNA sequence: TGTGCCAGCAGCTTGTCTGTCCCCGAGACCCAGTACTTC.

Notes on this clonotype: One junction end disagrees with the germline gene, perhaps due to a read error. The J gene is TRBJ2-5, the V gene TRBV7-2, with TRBD2 matching 7 bases. The germline CDR1 and CDR2 sequences are SGHTA and FQGNSA. The CDR3 contains 17 residues. CDR3: CASSPTQLAANQETPYF. DNA of the CDR3: TGTGCCAGCAGCCCAACCCAGCTAGCGGCAAACCAAGAGACCCCGTACTTC.

The V gene is TRBV7-6, the J gene TRBJ1-1; the match to TRBD1 covers 10 bases. Germline V CDR1 and CDR2: SGHVS, FNYEAQ. The junction had 7 bases not matched to a gene; V was cut back by 5 bases and J by 4 bases. This CDR3 has 15 residues. In DNA, the CDR3 is TGTGCCAGCAGCGTCACCGGGACAGGGGCCACTGAAGCTTTCTTT. Its translation is CASSVTGTGATEAFF.

This chain uses TRBV11-2 with TRBJ2-1, with no clear D. Per the germline V gene, CDR1 is SGHAT and CDR2 is FQNNGV. V was shortened by 3 bases and J by 8 bases, with 8 bases between the two germline ends. This CDR3 region has 12 residues. The CDR3 nucleotides read TGTGCCAGCAGCTTCTTTCGGGATGAGCAGTTCTTC. It encodes CASSFFRDEQFF.

The rearrangement joins TRBV7-2 to TRBJ1-5; D is uncertain. Trimming removed 4 bases from V and 3 bases from J, with 22 bases in between. The germline V gene encodes CDR1 SGHTA and CDR2 FQGNSA. CDR3 length equals 18 residues. DNA of the CDR3: TGTGCCAGCAGCTCGTTCTCCCTAGAGTATGGTAACAATCAGCCCCAGCATTTT. Residues: CASSSFSLEYGNNQPQHF. Using reference TRBV7-2 and TRBJ1-5 for the parts outside the CDR3, the full variable domain is GAGVSQSPSNKVTEKGKDVELRCDPISGHTALYWYRQSLGQGLEFLIYFQGNSAPDKSGLPSDRFSAERTGGSVSTLTIQRTQQEDSAVYLCASSSFSLEYGNNQPQHFGDGTRLSIL.

The count of this clonotype is one. The CDR3 end shows no conserved phenylalanine or tryptophan, and so a read error is likely. The chain carries TRBV7-2 and TRBJ2-3, with TRBD2 identical over 7 bases. V was clipped by 1 base and J by 4 bases; unmatched bases: 8. Germline V gene lookup returns CDR1 SGHTA and CDR2 FQGNSA. This CDR3 is 16 amino acids long. The CDR3, as DNA: TGTGCCAGCAGCTTAGGAGGAGGGAGGGCTTCAGATACGCAGTATTTG. Translation: CASSLGGGRASDTQYL.

The chain has TRBV29-1 and TRBJ1-4; 9 bases are a match to TRBD1. The CDR3 length is 13 residues. Trimming cost V 7 bases and J 4 bases; bases outside gene matches: 4. Per the germline V gene, CDR1 is SQVTM and CDR2 is ANQGSEA. In DNA form, the CDR3 reads TGCAGCGCCTGGACAGGGGATAATGAAAAACTGTTTTTT. Translation: CSAWTGDNEKLFF. Variable domain in full (rest from reference TRBV29-1 and TRBJ1-4): SAVISQKPSRDICQRGTSLTIQCQVDSQVTMMFWYRQQPGQSLTLIATANQGSEATYESGFVIDKFPISRPNLTFSTLTVSNMSPEDSSIYLCSAWTGDNEKLFFGSGTQLSVL.

This clonotype was counted only a few times. This chain uses TRBV5-6 with TRBJ1-2, with TRBD1 as a possible D gene (6 bases). V was shortened by 1 base and J by 6 bases, with 10 bases between the two germline ends. This CDR3 has 13 residues. Germline values: CDR1 SGHDT, CDR2 YYEEEE. CDR3 sequence: CASSLKQGDGYTF. CDR3 nucleotides: TGTGCCAGCAGCTTGAAACAGGGTGATGGCTACACCTTC.

This clonotype was counted a few times. The chain joins TRBV25-1 to TRBJ2-1; 8 bases match TRBD2. Germline V CDR1 and CDR2: MGHDK, SYGVNS. V lost 6 bases, J lost 5 bases, and 9 bases stayed unmatched. The CDR3 length is 15 residues. CDR3 in DNA: TGTGCCAGCAGGGGATCCGGGGGGGCGGACAATGAGCAGTTCTTC. As protein: CASRGSGGADNEQFF.

This clonotype appeared many times. J is TRBJ2-3 and V is TRBV3-1; tentatively, D is TRBD2 (5 bases). Germline V gene data show CDR1 as LGHDT and CDR2 as YNNKEL (reference sequence). The V end was cut by 0 bases, the J end by 14 bases, with 15 bases between. The CDR3 sequence is 13 residues long. The CDR3 coding sequence is TGTGCCAGCAGCCAAGATGTTGGAGGTGTACGGTATTTT. Its translation: CASSQDVGGVRYF.

There are many counts of this clonotype. The chain combines TRBV5-1 with TRBJ2-1; 10 nucleotides line up with TRBD2. V gave up 4 bases and J gave up 2 bases; unmatched junction bases: 3. CDR1 is SGHRS and CDR2 is YFSETQ in the germline V gene. This CDR3 region has 15 residues. The CDR3 sequence is CASSQGLAAYNEQFF. CDR3 sequence (DNA): TGCGCCAGCAGCCAAGGACTAGCGGCCTACAATGAGCAGTTCTTC.

This clonotype has just a few counts. V and J are TRBV2 and TRBJ1-2, with 7 bases that match TRBD1. This CDR3 is built from 12 residues. V shed 7 bases and J 8 bases; nucleotides not matched to a gene: 7. Germline CDR1 SNHLY, CDR2 FYNNEI. CDR3 amino acids: CASTNRGVGYTF. CDR3 coding DNA: TGTGCCAGCACTAACAGGGGTGTCGGCTACACCTTC.

This clonotype was seen more than once but under ten times. This sequence joins TRBV5-5 and TRBJ2-7; 11 bases match TRBD1. This CDR3 spans 15 amino acids. V lost 3 bases to trimming and J lost 2 bases; unmatched junction nucleotides: 4. Germline loops: CDR1 SGHKS, CDR2 YYEKEE (reference sequence). The CDR3 here is CASSSDRGRAYEQYF. DNA for the CDR3: TGTGCCAGCAGCTCGGACAGGGGGCGAGCCTACGAGCAGTACTTC.

The chain carries TRBV7-4 and TRBJ1-1; D uncertain. Trimming left V 4 bases short and J 4 bases short, with 10 bases between. From germline, CDR1 is SGHVT and CDR2 SQSDAQ. The CDR3 runs to 13 residues. The CDR3 spells CASSYLPGTEAFF. The CDR3 region has the DNA TGTGCCAGCAGCTATCTACCTGGCACTGAAGCTTTCTTT.

The chain has TRBV12-3 or TRBV12-4 and TRBJ2-3; D possibly corresponds to TRBD2 (5 bases). The CDR3 loop spans 14 amino acids. Trimming removed 7 bases at V and 3 bases at J, with 14 bases between. The DNA of the CDR3 is TGTGCCAGCACCCTGCGGACTCCTACAGATACGCAGTATTTT. Residues: CASTLRTPTDTQYF.

V gene TRBV11-1 combines with J gene TRBJ1-1; a weak D match, TRBD1 (6 bases). This CDR3 has 16 residues. Trimming took 4 bases from V and 2 from J, leaving 17 bases between them. Germline CDR1 reads SGHAT; CDR2 reads FQDESV (reference sequence). As DNA, the CDR3 is TGTGCCAGCAGCTGGGGAACCTCAGGGGTAAACACTGAAGCTTTCTTT. Protein sequence: CASSWGTSGVNTEAFF.

V and J are TRBV12-3 or TRBV12-4 and TRBJ2-1; D gene unclear. V lost 1 base and J 15 bases, leaving 10 bases between the germline ends. The CDR3 runs to 11 residues. The CDR3 region is CASSLGGSGFF. CDR3 DNA sequence: TGTGCCAGCAGTTTAGGCGGTTCGGGGTTCTTC.

This clonotype turned up a few times. V gene TRBV20-1 combines with J gene TRBJ2-5, with D perhaps matching TRBD1 or TRBD2 (5 bases each). Deletions cut 5 bases from V and 7 bases from J, with 14 bases between. The CDR3 loop spans 12 amino acids. CDR1 is DFQATT, CDR2 SNEGSKA, per germline (reference sequence). The CDR3 is CSASGTRGTQYF. The CDR3, as DNA: TGCAGTGCTTCCGGGACCCGTGGGACCCAGTACTTC.

The chain uses TRBV27 and TRBJ2-1; possible D gene TRBD1, 6 bases. This CDR3 is 17 amino acids long. Per the germline V gene, CDR1 is MNHEY and CDR2 is SMNVEV (reference sequence). V was shortened by 7 bases and J by 2 bases, with 21 bases between the two germline ends. DNA of the CDR3: TGTGCCAGCACCCCACCCGGACAGCACACAACCTACAATGAGCAGTTCTTC. This translates into CASTPPGQHTTYNEQFF.

There are a few counts of this clonotype. The chain couples TRBV2 to TRBJ2-3; 11 bases line up with TRBD2. The CDR3 length is 14 residues. Looked up from germline, CDR1 is SNHLY and CDR2 is FYNNEI. V gave up 8 bases and J gave up 4 bases; unmatched junction bases: 5. The CDR3 DNA reads TGTGCCAGCCGGCTAGCGGGGGGTGCAGATACGCAGTATTTT. Translating it yields CASRLAGGADTQYF.

This clonotype came up many times. CDR3 in DNA: TGTGCCAGCATCGTAGGGGACACCCTCATCTACGAGCAGTACTTC. It yields the protein CASIVGDTLIYEQYF. This rearrangement joins TRBV5-5 to TRBJ2-7, with D perhaps matching TRBD1 (6 bases). This CDR3 contains 15 residues. Germline V gives CDR1 SGHKS, CDR2 YYEKEE (reference sequence). V gave up 6 bases and J gave up 3 bases, with 19 bases separating them. Using reference TRBV5-5 and TRBJ2-7 for the parts outside the CDR3, the full variable domain is DAGVTQSPTHLIKTRGQQVTLRCSPISGHKSVSWYQQVLGQGPQFIFQYYEKEERGRGNFPDRFSARQFPNYSSELNVNALLLGDSALYLCASIVGDTLIYEQYFGPGTRLTVT.

This clonotype came up a few times. V usage is TRBV12-3 or TRBV12-4 and J usage is TRBJ1-2; D not resolved. CDR3 length: 13 amino acids. V was trimmed by 6 bases and J by 4 bases, leaving 12 bases between them. In nucleotides, the CDR3 is TGTGCCAGCAGGGCTCAGGCTCTCTATGGCTACACCTTC. This codes for CASRAQALYGYTF.

In its sample, this clonotype was seen many times. This chain connects TRBV27 to TRBJ2-5, with D perhaps TRBD1 (5 bases). V dropped 2 bases and J dropped 7 bases, with 11 bases sitting between them. Germline V CDR1 and CDR2: MNHEY, SMNVEV (reference sequence). The CDR3 extends over 13 amino acids. The CDR3 nucleotides are TGTGCCAGCAGTTTAGGGGCGTCTGCGACCCAGTACTTC. Translated, it gives CASSLGASATQYF.

The chain joins TRBV7-2 to TRBJ2-5, with TRBD1 matching over 9 bases. The germline gives CDR1 SGHTA, CDR2 FQGNSA. This CDR3 comprises 16 residues. Trimming took 3 bases from V and 5 from J; bases not matched to a gene: 10. The CDR3 loop reads CASSFSLTGGGETQYF. For the CDR3, the DNA is TGTGCCAGCAGCTTTAGCTTGACAGGGGGTGGGGAGACCCAGTACTTC.

V gene TRBV20-1 combines with J gene TRBJ1-1; TRBD1 is a possible D gene (5 bases). Between the trimmed V and J ends, which lost 6 bases and 1 base, there was a span of 15 bases. The germline gives CDR1 DFQATT, CDR2 SNEGSKA (reference sequence). This CDR3 has 14 residues. This CDR3 is CSATTDESNTEAFF. DNA for the CDR3: TGCAGTGCCACGACAGACGAATCGAACACTGAAGCTTTCTTT.

This clonotype has a handful of counts. The chain uses TRBV29-1 and TRBJ1-2, with D possibly TRBD1 on 5 matching bases. The ends were cut back, 7 bases at V and 0 bases at J, with 12 bases in the middle. CDR1 is SQVTM and CDR2 is ANQGSEA in the germline V gene. The CDR3 covers 13 residues. For the CDR3, the DNA is TGCAGCGCGGGACGGTCCTCTAACTATGGCTACACCTTC. As protein: CSAGRSSNYGYTF.

The chain uses TRBV4-1 and TRBJ2-7, with D perhaps matching TRBD2 (6 bases). In germline, CDR1 is MGHRA, CDR2 YSYEKL. The CDR3 is 16 amino acids. With 3 bases removed from V and 2 bases from J, the gap between germline ends came to 17 bases. The CDR3 DNA sequence: TGCGCCAGCAGCCATCCTGAGGGACGGGAGACCTACGAGCAGTACTTC. Protein sequence: CASSHPEGRETYEQYF.